The present entry profiles one TCR beta chain with its context. The germline gene is not matched at one end of the junction; a read error may be the cause. These data originate in a study of blood T cell repertoires in COVID-19. Study in general: T cells, B-cell-depleted T cells, or PBMCs supplied cDNA or gDNA.

In the source study's methods: Researchers report that nucleated cell counts were estimated from reference gene primer amplification. Produced via immunoSEQ multiplex PCR; TCRdb's table is partial and in-frame only. That table furnishes V, J and clone size, whereas the DNA furnished D and trimming. This sample carries some 200,000 clones, just over 90% of them seen once, and the ten largest clones take approximately 1.2%. The CDR3 totals 16 residues. Per germline, CDR1 SSHAT and CDR2 FNYEAQ (reference sequence). The V and J genes are TRBV7-7 and TRBJ2-3; 11 bases map to TRBD2. The sequencing sample was made of peripheral blood. The clonotype was recovered from a man between 25 and 39 years old with acute or convalescent COVID-19. The CDR3 protein is CASSLLAGGSTDTQYF. The CDR3 DNA is TGTGCTAGCAGCTTATTAGCGGGAGGGTCCACAGATACGCAGTATTTT. Complete variable domain (other parts from reference TRBV7-7 and TRBJ2-3): GAGVSQSPRYKVTKRGQDVTLRCDPISSHATLYWYQQALGQGPEFLTYFNYEAQPDKSGLPSDRFSAERPEGSISTLTIQRTEQRDSAMYRCASSLLAGGSTDTQYFGPGTRLTVL.